The 15 T cell receptor beta chains listed next were all sequenced from one sample in a study of cytomegalovirus exposure and HLA in healthy donors. TCRdb's table, derived via immunoSEQ multiplex PCR, lists solely in-frame clones and lacks some. Among roughly 330,000 clones listed, about nine tenths were seen once. Sequenced input: PBMCs. The receptors derive from a woman in her twenties or thirties in good health and CMV-seropositive.

The gene calls are TRBV6-5 and TRBJ2-2; D ambiguous. The germline CDR1 and CDR2 sequences are MNHEY and SVGAGI. The V gene lost 4 bases and the J gene lost 11 bases, with 14 bases spanning the gap. The CDR3 runs to 13 residues. CDR3 DNA: TGTGCCAGCAGTTCCTTAGTAGTTCTTGAGCTGTTTTTT. Its protein is CASSSLVVLELFF.

This clone has a single count. The V gene is TRBV6-6, the J gene TRBJ2-1; 10 nucleotides match TRBD2. CDR3 length: 15 amino acids. Germline CDR1 MNHNY, CDR2 SVGAGI (reference sequence). V gave up 4 bases and J gave up 2 bases; unmatched junction bases: 2. The CDR3 region is CASSSSGGAYNEQFF. CDR3 sequence (DNA): TGTGCCAGCAGTTCCAGCGGGGGGGCCTACAATGAGCAGTTCTTC.

This clone turned up a few times. The gene calls are TRBV10-1 and TRBJ2-1; 10 bases are a match to TRBD2. After removal of 0 bases from V and 2 bases from J, the junction contained 10 bases not matched to a gene. This CDR3 region has 19 residues. The germline V gene encodes CDR1 WNHNN and CDR2 SYGVQD (reference sequence). CDR3 amino acids: CASSESSSGRSLAYNEQFF. The DNA of the CDR3 is TGCGCCAGCAGTGAGTCGTCTAGCGGGAGATCCCTTGCCTACAATGAGCAGTTCTTC.

The V call is TRBV15, the J call TRBJ1-2, with D perhaps matching TRBD1 (5 bases). With 4 bases removed from V and 4 bases from J, the gap between germline ends came to 7 bases. Per the germline V gene, CDR1 is LNHNV and CDR2 is YYDKDF (reference sequence). The CDR3 covers 12 residues. The CDR3 is CATSTGTYGYTF. CDR3 sequence (DNA): TGTGCCACCAGCACCGGGACCTATGGCTACACCTTC.

The gene calls are TRBV5-1 and TRBJ1-2, with 7 bases identical to TRBD1. The CDR3 length is 14 residues. Per germline, CDR1 SGHRS and CDR2 YFSETQ. V lost 7 bases to trimming and J lost 1 base; unmatched junction nucleotides: 7. The DNA of the CDR3 is TGCGCCAGCTCGCAGGGGGAACTTAACTATGGCTACACCTTC. It specifies CASSQGELNYGYTF.

The chain couples TRBV6-5 to TRBJ2-1; D uncertain. Per germline, CDR1 MNHEY and CDR2 SVGAGI. V shed 4 bases and J shed 7 bases, with 8 bases lying between them. The CDR3 runs to 12 residues. CDR3 DNA: TGTGCCAGCAGTTCTGGAACGAATGAGCAGTTCTTC. Amino acids: CASSSGTNEQFF.

This rearrangement joins TRBV6-5 to TRBJ1-1, with TRBD1 as a possible D gene (5 bases). The V gene's germline CDR1 is MNHEY and CDR2 SVGAGI. CDR3 length: 12 residues. V was pared by 6 bases and J by 7 bases, with 12 bases between. CDR3 in DNA: TGTGCCAGCAGCCGCGTCGGGGGTGAAGCTTTCTTT. Its translation is CASSRVGGEAFF.

V and J are TRBV27 and TRBJ1-1, with D perhaps TRBD1 (5 bases). Trimming took 3 bases from V and 0 from J, leaving 17 bases between them. Germline V gene lookup returns CDR1 MNHEY and CDR2 SMNVEV (reference sequence). CDR3 length: 17 amino acids. This CDR3 reads CASSFLRGAPLNTEAFF. CDR3 DNA sequence: TGTGCCAGCAGTTTCCTCCGAGGGGCACCGTTGAACACTGAAGCTTTCTTT.

The chain combines TRBV29-1 with TRBJ2-5; D may be TRBD1 (6 bases). Germline lookup yields CDR1 SQVTM and CDR2 ANQGSEA. The CDR3 consists of 15 residues. Trimming cost V 1 base and J 0 bases, with 12 bases left between them. CDR3 amino acids: CSVEGWGQYQETQYF. The CDR3 nucleotides read TGCAGCGTTGAAGGCTGGGGACAATACCAAGAGACCCAGTACTTC.

The V call is TRBV5-6, the J call TRBJ2-2, with TRBD2 matching over 10 bases. CDR1 and CDR2 from the germline V gene are SGHDT and YYEEEE. The CDR3 totals 16 residues. J was trimmed by 5 bases and V by 0 bases; bases with no gene match: 4. Here the CDR3 DNA reads TGTGCCAGCAGCTTGGCCGCTAGCGGGAGTACCGGGGAGCTGTTTTTT. It specifies CASSLAASGSTGELFF.

The rearrangement links TRBV9 to TRBJ2-3; D is unclear. The germline CDR1 and CDR2 sequences are SGDLS and YYNGEE. Trimming left V 0 bases short and J 2 bases short, with 7 bases between. The CDR3 has 14 residues. CDR3 coding DNA: TGTGCCAGCAGCGTAGAAGTGTACACAGATACGCAGTATTTT. Translating gives CASSVEVYTDTQYF.

The chain joins TRBV7-2 to TRBJ2-5; D is unresolved. Germline CDR1 and CDR2: SGHTA and FQGNSA. The CDR3 is 14 residues long. V was cut by 6 bases and J by 5 bases, with 16 bases left in between. The CDR3 nucleotides are TGTGCCAGCAGTCCACCCCCATCTCTGGAGACCCAGTACTTC. Protein: CASSPPPSLETQYF.

CDR3 amino acids: CASSEPPGPHNQPQHF. Here the CDR3 DNA reads TGCGCCAGCAGTGAGCCGCCGGGACCGCATAATCAGCCCCAGCATTTT. The chain couples TRBV10-2 to TRBJ1-5; tentatively, D is TRBD1 (5 bases). The CDR3 loop spans 16 amino acids. The germline CDR1 and CDR2 sequences are WSHSY and SAAADI. Trimming removed 2 bases at V and 4 bases at J, with 15 bases between.

Only a few counts were recorded for this clone. The chain joins TRBV28 to TRBJ2-3; 7 positions agree with TRBD2. The CDR3 covers 16 residues. V lost 4 bases, J lost 5 bases, and 12 bases stayed unmatched. CDR1 is MDHEN and CDR2 is SYDVKM in the germline V gene. The CDR3 sequence is CASSSSGLGGGDTQYF. CDR3 DNA sequence: TGTGCCAGCAGTTCATCTGGACTTGGGGGGGGAGATACGCAGTATTTT.

The genes are TRBV7-6 and TRBJ2-3, with TRBD2 matching 13 bases. Germline V lookup: CDR1 SGHVS, CDR2 FNYEAQ. The CDR3 runs to 15 residues. V shed 6 bases and J 3 bases; nucleotides not matched to a gene: 3. CDR3 amino acids: CASSSLAGGTDTQYF. CDR3 coding DNA: TGTGCCAGCAGTTCACTAGCGGGGGGGACAGATACGCAGTATTTT. The full variable domain, rest sourced from reference TRBV7-6 and TRBJ2-3, is GAGVSQSPRYKVTKRGQDVALRCDPISGHVSLYWYRQALGQGPEFLTYFNYEAQQDKSGLPNDRFSAERPEGSISTLTIQRTEQRDSAMYRCASSSLAGGTDTQYFGPGTRLTVL.